These 2 T cell receptor beta chains originate from one sample sequenced in a study of blood T cell repertoires in COVID-19. Using immunoSEQ multiplex PCR, the repertoire was profiled, and TCRdb retains in-frame clones only, with some absent. In the table there are hundreds of thousands of clones, 65% to 90% of which are singletons. Input material: peripheral blood. These receptors were collected from a man older than 75 with acute or convalescent COVID-19.

This sequence joins TRBV27 and TRBJ2-3, with 7 positions matching TRBD2. Germline CDR1 MNHEY, CDR2 SMNVEV (reference sequence). V shed 4 bases, J shed 0 bases, and the junction held 4 bases outside the gene matches. This CDR3 is 15 amino acids long. DNA of the CDR3: TGTGCCAGCAGTTCACTAGCGAGGAGCACAGATACGCAGTATTTT. Amino acids: CASSSLARSTDTQYF.

This chain links TRBV5-6 with TRBJ2-1; 10 bases match TRBD2. Trimming at V came to 7 bases and at J to 9 bases, leaving 10 bases not matched to a gene. Germline V gene data show CDR1 as SGHDT and CDR2 as YYEEEE. The CDR3 sequence is 14 residues long. The CDR3, as DNA: TGTGCCAGCGGATCAAGGGGACTAGCGACTGAGCAGTTCTTC. It codes for CASGSRGLATEQFF.